This T cell receptor (beta chain) derives from a study of molecular identifiers for immune sequencing clone quantification. Study-level background: RNA from approximately 20,000 or 100,000 naive CD8 cells was split five ways in replicates, with four sequenced. General study results and limits: Over 98% of CMV-specific effector molecules, but under 1% of naive ones, were in clones above 20 copies.

This CDR3 is built from 16 residues. V was cut by 1 base and J by 0 bases, with 9 bases left in between. Sorted naive CD8 T cells were those defined as CD8+CD4-CCR7+CD45RA+. Using its own MiXCR run on the PCR reads, TCRdb lists one record per CDR3 protein. The sample contains more than 450,000 distinct CDR3 sequences, less than 30% of which appear only once. Regarding this clonotype: Its cognate antigen is unknown.

The sequence was collected from a human donor in good health. Some libraries in this study had Jurkat cell RNA spiked in. Sequenced input: naive CD8+ T cells from blood, with Jurkat cell RNA spiked in. The subset was: FACS-sorted CD8+CD4-CCR7+CD45RA+ naive T cells. This chain joins TRBV12-3 or TRBV12-4 and TRBJ2-2; D call uncertain. This CDR3 is CASSLGQLPNTGELFF. The CDR3 bases are TGTGCCAGCAGTTTAGGTCAGCTACCGAACACCGGGGAGCTGTTTTTT.